This TCR beta chain is drawn from a study of shared clonotypes between healthy human individuals. Overall study findings and caveats: Limited genetic and exposure-history diversity came from having few donors.

Several immunoSEQ plates received, in even portions, the genomic DNA of each subset. The authors' processing: Junction-only immunoSEQ sequences carried no quality scores, so filtering differed. The data were produced by immunoSEQ multiplex PCR, yet TCRdb's version contains in-frame clones alone and is incomplete. The V and J calls and the clone size are those of that table, but D and trimming were determined from the DNA. In the table there are more than 2,000,000 clones, more than 80% of which are singletons. Worth noting for this clone: Its antigen is unknown.

Germline CDR1 and CDR2: SGHDN and FVKESK. After removal of 8 bases from V and 4 bases from J, the junction contained 7 bases not matched to a gene. This CDR3 has 14 residues. The chain employs TRBV14 and TRBJ1-5; 8 bases align to TRBD1. The clonotype was recovered from a man aged 18 to 30 in good health. Sequenced material: naive CD4+ T cells sorted from blood. The subset denotes: CD45RA+ positively selected. CDR3 sequence reads: CASSRTGRNQPQHF. CDR3 sequence (DNA): TGTGCCAGCTCAAGGACAGGGAGGAATCAGCCCCAGCATTTT. Supplemented by reference TRBV14 and TRBJ1-5, the full variable domain reads EAGVTQFPSHSVIEKGQTVTLRCDPISGHDNLYWYRRVMGKEIKFLLHFVKESKQDESGMPNNRFLAERTGGTYSTLKVQPAELEDSGVYFCASSRTGRNQPQHFGDGTRLSIL.